Here is one T cell receptor beta chain with its context. Its antigen is unknown. Base quality data are lacking; no much larger clone is found one base away. One collaborating source in Seattle enrolled patients while the patients were actively infected and followed the patients over time throughout the course of disease. Collaborating institutions collected whole blood in K2EDTA tubes following their own protocols. For TCRbeta analysis, collaborator samples were shipped as frozen whole blood, as isolated PBMCs, or as DNA extracted from either sample type. TCRbeta CDR3 regions were amplified from genomic DNA by means of the immunoSEQ Assay, a bias-controlled multiplex PCR. In the original analysis: Nucleated cell counts per sample were estimated from amplification of reference gene primers within the assay. To quantify the absolute abundance of each unique TCRbeta CDR3 rearrangement, sequence reads were collapsed and filtered. For each sample, productive Simpson clonality was calculated as the square root of Simpson's diversity index over productive rearrangements. TCRdb mirrors the immuneACCESS table, restricted to in-frame sequences. Some clones are absent from its copies; in checked studies, under half trace to an unresolved V gene, and the reason for the others is unknown. The V and J calls and clone size were taken over from that table, and D and trimming were inferred from the DNA. Recorded for this sample are 75,000 to 90,000 clones; roughly 78% of them occurred a single time. The ten largest clones capture roughly 36% of the sample.

The V and J ends are trimmed by 1 base and 4 bases, leaving 7 bases between them. Looking up the germline V gene (reference sequence) yields CDR1 SEHNR and CDR2 FQNEAQ. The CDR3 holds 13 amino acids from the cysteine to the phenylalanine. Of the read, only the CDR3 DNA is kept; its 39 bases are in frame from base 1. These data belong to a study of blood T cell repertoires in COVID-19 (dated by TCRdb to 2020 to 2021). Regarding the research as a whole: Samples covering the acute and convalescent phases of COVID-19 were provided by collaborators in the United States, Italy and Spain. A freely available public database, intended as a resource for researchers studying the immune response to SARS-CoV-2, is where the repertoires were released. Where available, HLA class I and class II types were taken from metadata supplied by the sample provider and were not determined by assay-based typing. Deeply sampled blood TCRbeta repertoires from subjects exposed to, actively infected with, or recovered from COVID-19 were included in the dataset. Samples were obtained from the ongoing ImmuneRACE study (first 160 participants) and from roughly 1,300 subjects provided by 6 global collaborators. The sample metadata nearly always contained a de-identified subject ID, COVID-19 status, age in years and sex. The prospective study material was composed of cDNA or gDNA derived from T cells, B-cell-depleted T cells, or PBMCs. Results and caveats for the whole study, not just this receptor: How much clinical and demographic metadata was included differed by source and by participant, and the metadata was provided uncurated.

This sequence was found in a man between 60 and 70 years old with COVID-19, enrolled during active disease. The specimen was peripheral blood. The chain employs TRBV7-9 and TRBJ1-2; the D gene is unclear. The CDR3 protein: CASSLDPGYGYTF. The DNA reads as follows: TGTGCCAGCAGCTTAGATCCAGGCTATGGCTACACCTTC.